This T cell receptor beta chain comes out of a study of CD8+CD57+ T cells in acquired aplastic anemia. Across the whole study: Among healthy donors, CD4+ cells averaged approximately 11 million reads.

The CDR3 length is 13 residues. The V gene's germline CDR1 is KGHDR and CDR2 SFDVKD. V lost 1 base and J lost 1, with 2 bases in between. Genomic DNA provided the template from which TCR beta VDJ and CDR3 profiles were obtained. MiXCR, run by TCRdb on the reads, gives a single entry per CDR3 protein. The table shows roughly 130,000 distinct CDR3 sequences, with about 46% occurring only once. The sample was sorted CD4+, CD8+, or CD8+CD57+ T cells (not recorded which) from PBMCs. The J gene is TRBJ2-3, the V gene TRBV24-1; D gene ambiguous. This sequence originates from a human donor in good health, serving as a control. CDR3 DNA: TGTGCCACCAGTGATTTAGGCACAGATACGCAGTATTTT. Its translation is CATSDLGTDTQYF.